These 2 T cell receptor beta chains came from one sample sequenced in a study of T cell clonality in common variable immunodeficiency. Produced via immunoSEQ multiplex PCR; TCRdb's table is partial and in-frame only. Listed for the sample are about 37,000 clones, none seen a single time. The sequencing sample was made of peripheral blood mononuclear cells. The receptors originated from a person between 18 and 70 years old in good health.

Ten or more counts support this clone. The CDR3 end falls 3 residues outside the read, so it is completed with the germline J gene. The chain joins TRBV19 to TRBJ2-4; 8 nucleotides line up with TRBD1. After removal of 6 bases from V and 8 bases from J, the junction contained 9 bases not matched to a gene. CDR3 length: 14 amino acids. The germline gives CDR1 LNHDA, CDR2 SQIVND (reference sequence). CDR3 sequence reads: CASRADRGKDIQYF. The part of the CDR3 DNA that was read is TGTGCCAGTAGAGCCGACAGGGGAAAGGACATT.

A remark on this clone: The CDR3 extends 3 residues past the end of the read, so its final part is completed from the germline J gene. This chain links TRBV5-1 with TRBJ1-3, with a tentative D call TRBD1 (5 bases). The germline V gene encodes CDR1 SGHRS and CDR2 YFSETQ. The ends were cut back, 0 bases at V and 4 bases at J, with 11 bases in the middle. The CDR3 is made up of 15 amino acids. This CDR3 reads CASSLEAGNGNTIYF. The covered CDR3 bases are TGCGCCAGCAGCTTGGAGGCAGGGAACGGAAACACC.